These 6 T cell receptor beta chains came from one sample sequenced in a study of blood T cells in healthy people across ages (dated by TCRdb to between 2014 and 2017). The library was made by 5' RACE. The sequencer listed for this sample is Illumina HiSeq 2500. A second 7 to 11 cycle PCR used a sample-barcoded 5' primer and a J-beta primer mix. TCRdb's own reprocessing of the public reads used fastp at Q25 and MiXCR and kept productive beta chains. Identical CDR3 protein sequences are pooled into one entry, listed with their most common genes and DNA. The sample table records some 900,000 distinct CDR3 sequences; around 46% of these occur just once. In total, the top ten clones hold 13% of the sample. Sequencing was carried out using blood. These receptors came from a young man in good health.

The genes are TRBV7-2 and TRBJ2-1, with D perhaps being TRBD1 or TRBD2 (5 bases each). Germline V CDR1 and CDR2: SGHTA, FQGNSA. CDR3 length equals 16 residues. V lost 2 bases, J lost 4 bases, and 15 bases lay in between. CDR3 nucleotides: TGTGCCAGCAGCTTATATTCAGGGACCGGTTACAATGAGCAGTTCTTC. Amino acids: CASSLYSGTGYNEQFF. Complete variable domain (other parts from reference TRBV7-2 and TRBJ2-1): GAGVSQSPSNKVTEKGKDVELRCDPISGHTALYWYRQSLGQGLEFLIYFQGNSAPDKSGLPSDRFSAERTGGSVSTLTIQRTQQEDSAVYLCASSLYSGTGYNEQFFGPGTRLTVL.

The chain uses TRBV7-2 and TRBJ1-5; no definite D call. V dropped 5 bases and J dropped 3 bases, with 20 bases sitting between them. CDR3 length: 17 residues. From germline, CDR1 is SGHTA and CDR2 FQGNSA. The CDR3 bases are TGTGCCAGCAGCGACCCTGGCTATGCCTTTGCCAATCAGCCCCAGCATTTT. Translation: CASSDPGYAFANQPQHF. The full variable domain, with the rest looked up from reference TRBV7-2 and TRBJ1-5, is GAGVSQSPSNKVTEKGKDVELRCDPISGHTALYWYRQSLGQGLEFLIYFQGNSAPDKSGLPSDRFSAERTGGSVSTLTIQRTQQEDSAVYLCASSDPGYAFANQPQHFGDGTRLSIL.

The genes are TRBV6-5 and TRBJ2-4, with TRBD1 as a possible D gene (7 bases). The last part of the DNA fits TRBJ2-7 better; the J call may be wrong. Germline V lookup: CDR1 MNHEY, CDR2 SVGAGI. This CDR3 is built from 13 residues. The CDR3 protein is CASQQGGTYEQYF. In DNA form, the CDR3 reads TGTGCCAGCCAGCAGGGGGGAACCTACGAGCAGTACTTC.

The chain joins TRBV20-1 to TRBJ2-1; no firm D call. Germline V gene sequence: CDR1 DFQATT, CDR2 SNEGSKA (reference sequence). V lost 6 bases and J 7 bases, leaving 13 bases between the germline ends. This CDR3 comprises 12 residues. CDR3 DNA sequence: TGCAGTGCCTCCCTTGTTCGAAATGAGCAGTTCTTC. Encoded protein: CSASLVRNEQFF.

V is TRBV5-1 and J is TRBJ2-7, with D possibly being TRBD2 (5 bases). Trimming cost V 5 bases and J 5 bases, with 14 bases left between them. CDR1 and CDR2 from the germline V gene are SGHRS and YFSETQ. The CDR3 consists of 13 residues. CDR3 in amino acids: CASSIPADHEQYF. In DNA form, the CDR3 reads TGCGCCAGCAGTATACCAGCGGACCACGAGCAGTACTTC.

The CDR3 sequence is CASSGEYYEQYF. The CDR3 DNA reads TGCGCCAGCAGTGGAGAGTACTACGAGCAGTACTTC. The J gene is TRBJ2-7, the V gene TRBV10-2, with D uncertain. Trimming removed 4 bases from V and 3 bases from J, with 7 bases in between. The length of the CDR3 is 12 residues. Germline V gene lookup returns CDR1 WSHSY and CDR2 SAAADI.